The rows below give T cell receptor beta chains drawn from one sample of a study of blood T cell repertoires in COVID-19. Method: immunoSEQ multiplex PCR; TCRdb's copy keeps in-frame clones and lacks some. The sample consists of about 52,000 clones, approximately 90% of them appearing once. The material sequenced was peripheral blood. The receptors derive from a man in his sixties or seventies with acute or convalescent COVID-19. Both conserved end residues are part of each CDR3. D genes are given only for firm matches. Expanded clones are given a class, and other clones once, few, many or no size at all.

V gene	D gene	clone size	J gene	CDR3 DNA	CDR3 protein
TRBV19	TRBD1	.	TRBJ1-4	TGTGCCAGTAGTGGACAGGGGGCAGCTAATGAAAAACTGTTTTTT	CASSGQGAANEKLFF
TRBV3-1/TRBV3-2	.	.	TRBJ1-5	TGTGCCAGCAGTACAGGGAACCAGCCCCAGCATTTT	CASSTGNQPQHF
TRBV6-5	.	.	TRBJ2-7	TGTGCCAGCAGTTATTCGGGGAGCTCCTACGAGCAGTACTTC	CASSYSGSSYEQYF
TRBV7-2	.	.	TRBJ1-1	TGTGCCAGCAGCTTAGTTCGGGGGAACACTGAAGCTTTCTTT	CASSLVRGNTEAFF
TRBV3-1/TRBV3-2	.	.	TRBJ2-2	TGTGCCAGCAGCCTTACCTTGGGGGGGAACACCGGGGAGCTGTTTTTT	CASSLTLGGNTGELFF
TRBV5-6	.	.	TRBJ2-7	TGTGCCAGCAGCCCAGGATCACCATACGAGCAGTACTTC	CASSPGSPYEQYF
TRBV19	TRBD2	.	TRBJ2-1	TGTGCCAGTAGACTAGCGGGCCACTACAATGAGCAGTTCTTC	CASRLAGHYNEQFF
TRBV5-6	TRBD1	.	TRBJ1-4	TGTGCCAGCAAAGATAGTAGGGGGCTGGGTGAAAAACTGTTTTTT	CASKDSRGLGEKLFF
TRBV28	.	.	TRBJ1-2	TGTGCCAGCAGTACCCAGGGGTACTATGGCTACACCTTC	CASSTQGYYGYTF
TRBV4-3	TRBD1	.	TRBJ1-2	TGCGCCAGCAGCCCTCGACAGGGGGATGGCTACACCTTC	CASSPRQGDGYTF
TRBV5-1	TRBD1	few	TRBJ1-5	TGCGCCAGCAGCGTCGGACAGGGTAGCAATCAGCCCCAGCATTTT	CASSVGQGSNQPQHF
TRBV25-1	.	.	TRBJ2-5	TGTGCCAGCAGTGATGGGACTGTAGGTGAGACCCAGTACTTC	CASSDGTVGETQYF
TRBV2	TRBD1	.	TRBJ1-5	TGTGCCAGCAGTGAACCGACAGGGGGCGAGGTACAGCCCCAGCATTTT	CASSEPTGGEVQPQHF
TRBV19	TRBD1	.	TRBJ1-1	TGTGCCAGTAGGGGTGGCAGGGGGCCCACTGAAGCTTTCTTT	CASRGGRGPTEAFF
TRBV24-1	TRBD2	.	TRBJ2-1	TGTGCCACCAGTGAAGCCCTGAGCGGGAAGGGGTACAATGAGCAGTTCTTC	CATSEALSGKGYNEQFF
TRBV6-5	TRBD1	few	TRBJ1-1	TGTGCCAGCAGTAACATACAGGGGGCTGAAGCTTTCTTT	CASSNIQGAEAFF
TRBV5-1	.	.	TRBJ1-1	TGCGCCAGCAGCCCGGGGGGACCAGGGAACGTAGAAGCTTTCTTT	CASSPGGPGNVEAFF
TRBV24-1	.	medium-sized	TRBJ1-2	TGTGCCACCAGTGATCAGGGACTGATCTATGGCTACACCTTC	CATSDQGLIYGYTF
TRBV14	.	.	TRBJ2-2	TGTGCCAGCAGCTTATTCCGGCGGACAGAGAACACCGGGGAGCTGTTTTTT	CASSLFRRTENTGELFF
TRBV18	TRBD1	.	TRBJ1-5	TGTGCCAGCTCAGGGACAGGAATTACAAATCAGCCCCAGCATTTT	CASSGTGITNQPQHF
TRBV5-6	TRBD1	once	TRBJ1-4	TGTGCCACGCAATCCGGGACAGCAAATGAAAAACTGTTTTTT	CATQSGTANEKLFF
TRBV5-1	.	.	TRBJ1-5	TGCGCCAGCAGCTCTCCGGGTCAGCCCCAGCATTTT	CASSSPGQPQHF
TRBV7-9	.	.	TRBJ2-3	TGTGCCAGTGCGGGCGGGGTAGATACGCAGTATTTT	CASAGGVDTQYF
TRBV10-2	.	.	TRBJ1-5	TGCGCCAGCAGCCAGGGTGAGCAGCCCCAGCATTTT	CASSQGEQPQHF
TRBV9	.	.	TRBJ1-5	TGTGCCAGCAGCGTAGGGGGAGATAGCAATCAGCCCCAGCATTTT	CASSVGGDSNQPQHF
TRBV3-1/TRBV3-2	.	once	TRBJ1-2	TGTGCCAGCAGCCAGGGGGCCGTGAAGAAAGGCTACACCTTC	CASSQGAVKKGYTF
TRBV5-6	TRBD2	.	TRBJ2-3	TGTGCCAGCAGCTTGTTATTAGCGGGGAACACAGATACGCAGTATTTT	CASSLLLAGNTDTQYF
TRBV6-6	.	.	TRBJ1-2	TGTGCCAGCAGTTATATGGGGGCAGGGTGGGGCTACACCTTC	CASSYMGAGWGYTF
TRBV28	.	.	TRBJ1-3	TGTGCCAGCAGGGGGCGTGACTCTGGAAACACCATATATTTT	CASRGRDSGNTIYF
TRBV11-2	.	.	TRBJ1-2	TGTGCCAGCAGCCGGACAGTTAATGACTATGGCTACACCTTC	CASSRTVNDYGYTF
TRBV27	.	.	TRBJ2-7	TGTGCCAGCCAGATAGCGGAATACTCCTACGAGCAGTACTTC	CASQIAEYSYEQYF
TRBV4-1	TRBD2	.	TRBJ2-3	TGCGCCAGCAGCCAACAGACTAGCGGGGTCCCCGCGGATACGCAGTATTTT	CASSQQTSGVPADTQYF
TRBV7-2	.	once	TRBJ1-1	TGTGCCAGCAGCTTAATCGCAGTAATGAACACTGAAGCTTTCTTT	CASSLIAVMNTEAFF
TRBV5-5	.	.	TRBJ2-1	TGTGCCAGCAGCTTGGTTAGTAGCGGTGGGGGCAATGAGCAGTTCTTC	CASSLVSSGGGNEQFF
TRBV9	TRBD1	.	TRBJ1-6	TGTGCCAGCAGCGTAGGGGACAGGGGTAATTCACCCCTCCACTTT	CASSVGDRGNSPLHF
TRBV11-2	.	.	TRBJ1-5	TGTGCCAGCAGCCAGGGATCTAGCAATCAGCCCCAGCATTTT	CASSQGSSNQPQHF
TRBV10-3	.	.	TRBJ1-1	TGTGCCGTCCGCTTTTCGACAGTGATGAACACTGAAGCTTTCTTT	CAVRFSTVMNTEAFF
TRBV6-5	.	few	TRBJ1-3	TGTGCCAGCAGTTACTCCAGGACAAGCTCTGGAAACACCATATATTTT	CASSYSRTSSGNTIYF
TRBV3-1/TRBV3-2	TRBD1	few	TRBJ1-5	TGTGCCAGCAGCCCCGGGACAGGGGGTCAGCCCCAGCATTTT	CASSPGTGGQPQHF
TRBV10-2	.	.	TRBJ1-5	TGCGCCAGCACCCTCGGGGGGATTCTGCAGCCCCAGCATTTT	CASTLGGILQPQHF
TRBV2	TRBD1	.	TRBJ2-1	TGTGCCAGCAGTTCGCTTAGGGCAGGGGGCCGAAATGAGCAGTTCTTC	CASSSLRAGGRNEQFF
TRBV18	.	.	TRBJ1-4	TGTGCCAGCTCCTTTTCCCCGCCTGGCCTCGGGTCGTTTTTT	CASSFSPPGLGSFF
TRBV6-5	TRBD2	.	TRBJ2-7	TGTGCCAGCACCTTGACTAGCGGGAGGGCCGAGCAGTACTTC	CASTLTSGRAEQYF